The 17 T cell receptor beta chains below were found in one sample sequenced in a study of cytomegalovirus exposure and HLA in healthy donors. Both 60 Vbeta primers and 13 Jbeta primers went into the PCR. The repertoire was sequenced with immunoSEQ multiplex PCR; TCRdb's copy has only in-frame clones and lacks some. The top ten hold more than 3.5% of the sample, which has about 160,000 clones, approximately 79% seen once. Sequencing was performed on PBMCs. The receptor source for this set is a man between 35 and 55 years old in good health and CMV-seronegative.

CDR3 in amino acids: CAILRTPSSYEQYF. The CDR3 DNA reads TGTGCCATACTAAGGACTCCGAGCTCCTACGAGCAGTACTTC. This chain links TRBV6-1 with TRBJ2-5, with a possible D match to TRBD2 (5 bases). The J call could be wrong; TRBJ2-7 is a better fit for the DNA end. CDR1 is MNHNS and CDR2 is SASEGT in the germline V gene. The CDR3 has 14 amino acids.

J is TRBJ2-5 and V is TRBV7-2; D might be TRBD2 (5 bases). The CDR3 has 14 residues. The germline V gene has CDR1 SGHTA and CDR2 FQGNSA. Trimming shortened V by 7 bases and J by 0 bases, and 12 bases separated the two germline ends. CDR3 DNA: TGTGCCAGCAAACCGGAGGCGTACCAAGAGACCCAGTACTTC. Protein sequence: CASKPEAYQETQYF.

For the CDR3, the DNA is TGTGCCAGCAGTTCACCACTAGGAGGGGAGACCCAGTACTTC. Its protein is CASSSPLGGETQYF. This chain links TRBV6-5 with TRBJ2-5, with D perhaps matching TRBD2 (6 bases). Germline lookup yields CDR1 MNHEY and CDR2 SVGAGI. V was cut by 4 bases and J by 5 bases, with 14 bases left in between. The CDR3 has 14 amino acids.

This rearrangement joins TRBV6-5 to TRBJ1-2; D uncertain. Per germline, CDR1 MNHEY and CDR2 SVGAGI. With 4 bases removed from V and 3 bases from J, the gap between germline ends came to 15 bases. CDR3 length: 15 residues. The CDR3 here is CASSLGGFPYYGYTF. DNA for the CDR3: TGTGCCAGCAGTTTAGGAGGGTTTCCCTACTATGGCTACACCTTC.

This chain connects TRBV5-1 to TRBJ2-5; a possible D gene is TRBD1 (6 bases). Matching the DNA end better, TRBJ2-7 makes the J call doubtful. This CDR3 spans 14 amino acids. The germline CDR1 and CDR2 sequences are SGHRS and YFSETQ. CDR3 residues: CASSLEQGNYEQYF. The DNA of the CDR3 is TGCGCCAGCAGCTTGGAACAGGGTAATTACGAGCAGTACTTC.

The chain employs TRBV5-4 and TRBJ2-7, with 9 bases aligning to TRBD1. The CDR3 is 15 amino acids. Germline V gene lookup returns CDR1 SGHNT and CDR2 YYREEE (reference sequence). Trimming removed 4 bases from V and 5 bases from J; junction bases left unmatched: 10. CDR3 sequence: CASSPGTGMLNEQYF. CDR3 nucleotide sequence: TGTGCCAGCAGCCCAGGGACAGGGATGTTGAACGAGCAGTACTTC. The full variable domain, completed using reference TRBV5-4 and TRBJ2-7, is ETGVTQSPTHLIKTRGQQVTLRCSSQSGHNTVSWYQQALGQGPQFIFQYYREEENGRGNFPPRFSGLQFPNYSSELNVNALELDDSALYLCASSPGTGMLNEQYFGPGTRLTVT.

The chain uses TRBV6-5 and TRBJ2-2, with D perhaps TRBD2 (5 bases). The V gene lost 6 bases and the J gene lost 6 bases, with 8 bases spanning the gap. Germline CDR1 is MNHEY and CDR2 is SVGAGI. The CDR3 loop spans 12 amino acids. CDR3 residues: CASRLGAGELFF. Here the CDR3 DNA reads TGTGCCAGCAGACTAGGCGCCGGGGAGCTGTTTTTT.

The chain is built from TRBV28 and TRBJ1-2; D not certain. The CDR3 length is 16 residues. From germline, CDR1 is MDHEN and CDR2 SYDVKM. Trimming cost V 5 bases and J 4 bases, with 20 bases left between them. The CDR3 coding sequence is TGTGCCAGCAGTGCATACCAACCCGACACGATCTATGGCTACACCTTC. Protein product: CASSAYQPDTIYGYTF.

The chain uses TRBV30 and TRBJ2-1, with D possibly matching TRBD1 (6 bases). Trimming pared 3 bases from V and 5 bases from J, leaving 8 bases between. From germline, CDR1 is GTSNPN and CDR2 SVGIG (reference sequence). The CDR3 sequence is 12 residues long. The DNA of the CDR3 is TGTGCCTGGAGGGACAGAGACAATGAGCAGTTCTTC. It is translated as CAWRDRDNEQFF.

The CDR3 region is CASGEIGATNEKLFF. The CDR3 DNA reads TGTGCCAGCGGGGAGATTGGAGCAACTAATGAAAAACTGTTTTTT. V usage is TRBV27 and J usage is TRBJ1-4; unclear D gene. Germline CDR1 reads MNHEY; CDR2 reads SMNVEV (reference sequence). The V end lost 8 bases, the J end lost 0 bases, and 13 bases lay between the germline ends. This CDR3 region has 15 residues.

The DNA of the CDR3 is TGCAGCGTTGGGGCCGGGGTTCTTGAAGCTTTCTTT. It yields the protein CSVGAGVLEAFF. The chain has TRBV29-1 and TRBJ1-1; unclear D gene. Germline CDR1 SQVTM, CDR2 ANQGSEA. V gave up 4 bases and J gave up 7 bases, with 13 bases separating them. The CDR3 extends over 12 amino acids.

In its sample, this clone was seen a few times. This chain uses TRBV2 with TRBJ1-4; D is possibly TRBD1 (5 bases). V shed 3 bases and J shed 4 bases, with 12 bases lying between them. The CDR3 contains 15 residues. In germline, CDR1 is SNHLY, CDR2 FYNNEI. This chain's CDR3 is CASSDLGQSNEKLFF. The CDR3 DNA follows: TGTGCCAGCAGTGATCTGGGGCAGAGTAATGAAAAACTGTTTTTT.

This sequence joins TRBV5-1 and TRBJ1-6, with a weak D call TRBD1 (6 bases). The ends were cut back, 0 bases at V and 7 bases at J, with 11 bases in the middle. The CDR3 spans 15 residues. Germline V lookup: CDR1 SGHRS, CDR2 YFSETQ. CDR3 protein: CASSLDRTENSPLHF. DNA for the CDR3: TGCGCCAGCAGCTTGGACCGGACAGAGAATTCACCCCTCCACTTT.

The chain joins TRBV7-9 to TRBJ2-7, with TRBD1 identical over 10 bases. Trimming took 7 bases from V and 4 from J; bases not matched to a gene: 7. The germline V gene has CDR1 SEHNR and CDR2 FQNEAQ (reference sequence). This CDR3 contains 14 residues. CDR3 nucleotide sequence: TGTGCCAGCACCTCGGACAGGGGGGGATACGAGCAGTACTTC. This gives the protein CASTSDRGGYEQYF. Full variable domain (rest looked up from reference TRBV7-9 and TRBJ2-7): DTGVSQNPRHKITKRGQNVTFRCDPISEHNRLYWYRQTLGQGPEFLTYFQNEAQLEKSRLLSDRFSAERPKGSFSTLEIQRTEQGDSAMYLCASTSDRGGYEQYFGPGTRLTVT.

This clone was recorded once. The chain couples TRBV19 to TRBJ2-1, with D possibly matching TRBD2 (7 bases). The CDR3 length is 17 residues. Germline assignment: CDR1 LNHDA and CDR2 SQIVND (reference sequence). Trimming removed 6 bases from V and 1 base from J, with 19 bases in between. CDR3 sequence reads: CASRSMEGGLSYNEQFF. The CDR3 nucleotides read TGTGCCAGTAGGTCCATGGAGGGGGGGCTGTCCTACAATGAGCAGTTCTTC.

V gene TRBV2 combines with J gene TRBJ1-1, with D hard to call. The CDR3 loop spans 12 amino acids. Germline V CDR1 and CDR2: SNHLY, FYNNEI. V gave up 0 bases and J gave up 7 bases, with 6 bases separating them. The CDR3, as DNA: TGTGCCAGCAGTGAAGCGCTACTTGAAGCTTTCTTT. This translates into CASSEALLEAFF. Supplemented by reference TRBV2 and TRBJ1-1, the full variable domain reads EPEVTQTPSHQVTQMGQEVILRCVPISNHLYFYWYRQILGQKVEFLVSFYNNEISEKSEIFDDQFSVERPDGSNFTLKIRSTKLEDSAMYFCASSEALLEAFFGQGTRLTVV.

About this clone itself: In the same sample, other DNA sequences code for this CDR3. V gene TRBV4-3 combines with J gene TRBJ2-7; 7 nucleotides align to TRBD2. Germline-derived CDR1 and CDR2 are LGHNA and YSLEER. With V trimmed by 1 base and J by 2 bases, 5 bases remained unmatched. This CDR3 comprises 15 residues. The CDR3, as DNA: TGCGCCAGCAGCCAAGGGGGAGGGGACCCCTACGAGCAGTACTTC. This gives the protein CASSQGGGDPYEQYF.